Below, 28 T cell receptor beta chains from the same sample are listed, as sequenced in a study of radiotherapy plus CTLA-4 blockade in lung cancer. This table comes from immunoSEQ multiplex PCR, and its TCRdb copy is limited to in-frame clones, with some not included. Altogether around 70,000 clones are present, under 85% being singletons, with the ten largest covering less than 5%. The material was peripheral blood, obtained from a patient treated with radiotherapy plus ipilimumab. These receptor sequences come from a human donor with non-small cell lung cancer who had a partial response to radiotherapy plus ipilimumab.

There are a few counts of this clone. The gene calls are TRBV5-1 and TRBJ2-3; D is unresolved. V was cut by 4 bases and J by 5 bases, with 8 bases left in between. The germline V gene encodes CDR1 SGHRS and CDR2 YFSETQ. The CDR3 runs 12 residues. The CDR3 sequence: CASSRFRDTQYF. Written as DNA, the CDR3 is TGCGCCAGCAGCCGCTTCAGAGATACGCAGTATTTT.

A few counts support this clone. The chain couples TRBV10-2 to TRBJ1-1, with 9 positions matching TRBD1. The V segment lost 3 bases and the J segment 9 bases; nucleotides outside the gene matches: 5. The CDR3 extends over 13 amino acids. Germline CDR1 reads WSHSY; CDR2 reads SAAADI. CDR3 bases: TGCGCCAGCAGTGAAGAACAGGGGGCACAAGCTTTCTTT. This encodes CASSEEQGAQAFF.

The rearrangement joins TRBV7-7 to TRBJ2-1; D may be TRBD2 (5 bases). The CDR3 runs to 15 residues. CDR1 and CDR2 from the germline V gene are SSHAT and FNYEAQ (reference sequence). Deletions cut 2 bases from V and 0 bases from J, with 8 bases between. CDR3 loop: CASSLSGVSYNEQFF. In nucleotides, the CDR3 is TGTGCCAGCAGCTTAAGCGGAGTCTCCTACAATGAGCAGTTCTTC.

The chain has TRBV6-1 and TRBJ2-6; D is possibly TRBD1 (6 bases). Germline CDR1 and CDR2: MNHNS and SASEGT. Trimming stripped 4 bases from V and 0 bases from J, with 19 bases between. This CDR3 spans 19 amino acids. The CDR3 nucleotides are TGTGCCAGCAGTGGTGGGTCTGACAGGTCTCTCTCTGGGGCCAACGTCCTGACTTTC. This gives the protein CASSGGSDRSLSGANVLTF.

This clone was seen only once. CDR3 DNA sequence: TGTGCCAGCTCACCCCAAACAGGATCGAACACTGAAGCTTTCTTT. Amino acid sequence: CASSPQTGSNTEAFF. The rearrangement links TRBV18 to TRBJ1-1; perhaps TRBD1 as D (5 bases). The CDR3 sequence is 15 residues long. Germline CDR1 reads KGHSH; CDR2 reads LQKENI. Trimming cost V 3 bases and J 1 base, with 12 bases left between them.

V and J are TRBV7-9 and TRBJ2-7; 9 nucleotides agree with TRBD2. V lost 4 bases to trimming and J lost 2 bases; unmatched junction nucleotides: 9. CDR1 SEHNR and CDR2 FQNEAQ come from the germline V gene (reference sequence). The CDR3 contains 16 residues. This chain's CDR3 is CASSSRLAGLPYEQYF. The CDR3 DNA sequence: TGTGCCAGCAGCTCCCGGCTAGCGGGACTTCCCTACGAGCAGTACTTC. Drawing the rest from reference TRBV7-9 and TRBJ2-7, the complete variable domain is DTGVSQNPRHKITKRGQNVTFRCDPISEHNRLYWYRQTLGQGPEFLTYFQNEAQLEKSRLLSDRFSAERPKGSFSTLEIQRTEQGDSAMYLCASSSRLAGLPYEQYFGPGTRLTVT.

V usage is TRBV6-6 and J usage is TRBJ1-2; D unresolved. V lost 4 bases and J 7 bases, leaving 13 bases between the germline ends. This CDR3 is built from 13 residues. The germline gives CDR1 MNHNY, CDR2 SVGAGI (reference sequence). CDR3 sequence: CASSSGRVGGYTF. The DNA for the CDR3 is TGTGCCAGCAGTTCCGGTCGGGTGGGTGGCTACACCTTC.

The genes are TRBV28 and TRBJ2-5; 9 nucleotides line up with TRBD2. Germline CDR1 is MDHEN and CDR2 is SYDVKM. The CDR3 spans 16 residues. The ends lost 2 bases at V and 0 bases at J; junction bases unmatched: 4. The CDR3 region is CASSLGGRAYQETQYF. The CDR3 DNA reads as TGTGCCAGCAGTTTAGGCGGGAGGGCCTACCAAGAGACCCAGTACTTC. Full variable domain (outside the CDR3, taken from reference TRBV28 and TRBJ2-5): DVKVTQSSRYLVKRTGEKVFLECVQDMDHENMFWYRQDPGLGLRLIYFSYDVKMKEKGDIPEGYSVSREKKERFSLILESASTNQTSMYLCASSLGGRAYQETQYFGPGTRLLVL.

This clone was observed a few times. This chain uses TRBV10-3 with TRBJ2-7, with D possibly being TRBD1 (5 bases). The CDR3 runs 15 residues. Per germline, CDR1 ENHRY and CDR2 SYGVKD. Trimming took off 3 bases at V and 5 bases at J, with 17 bases between the two ends. The CDR3 DNA sequence: TGTGCCATCAGTGAATCCCCTTCCAGGGTCCACGAGCAGTACTTC. It translates to CAISESPSRVHEQYF.

The chain couples TRBV5-4 to TRBJ2-7; 9 positions match TRBD1. The CDR3 has 15 residues. The ends lost 1 base at V and 6 bases at J; junction bases unmatched: 8. CDR1 is SGHNT and CDR2 is YYREEE in the germline V gene (reference sequence). The CDR3 here is CASSLLGQGKGEQYF. CDR3 DNA sequence: TGTGCCAGCAGCTTGCTTGGACAGGGGAAAGGCGAGCAGTACTTC.

V usage is TRBV7-3 and J usage is TRBJ2-3, with 10 bases fitting TRBD2. This CDR3 is built from 22 residues. Germline V gene sequence: CDR1 SGHTA, CDR2 FQGTGA. Germline trimming cut 2 bases from V and 1 base from J; bases unmatched to any gene: 21. The CDR3 sequence is CASSLQPLPSGSGLGGTDTQYF. The CDR3 nucleotides are TGTGCCAGCAGCTTACAACCCCTCCCTAGCGGGAGCGGGTTGGGGGGCACAGATACGCAGTATTTT.

As to this clone: Different DNA sequences within this sample yield the same CDR3. The chain is built from TRBV6-5 and TRBJ2-5, with TRBD2 matching 7 bases. This CDR3 spans 14 amino acids. Losses at the gene ends were 6 bases for V and 2 bases for J; bases not matched to a gene: 6. Germline values: CDR1 MNHEY, CDR2 SVGAGI. CDR3 DNA: TGTGCCAGCAGCCGGGGGGTGGGGCAAGAGACCCAGTACTTC. The encoded protein is CASSRGVGQETQYF.

This clone has more than one count but fewer than ten. This chain connects TRBV27 to TRBJ2-6; D gene uncertain. Looked up from germline, CDR1 is MNHEY and CDR2 is SMNVEV (reference sequence). With 6 bases removed from V and 0 bases from J, the gap between germline ends came to 12 bases. The CDR3 spans 16 residues. Here the CDR3 reads CASSERTTSGANVLTF. The CDR3 DNA sequence: TGTGCCAGCAGCGAGAGAACCACCTCTGGGGCCAACGTCCTGACTTTC.

The chain recombines TRBV11-2 with TRBJ1-4, with D unresolved. CDR3 length: 16 amino acids. CDR1 is SGHAT and CDR2 is FQNNGV in the germline V gene. Deletions cut 4 bases from V and 8 bases from J, with 20 bases between. The CDR3 DNA follows: TGTGCCAGCAGCTCGAGGACTGGCGGGGAGGACGAAAAACTGTTTTTT. It is translated as CASSSRTGGEDEKLFF.

This clone has just a few counts. CDR3 residues: CASRRGSRGNEQFF. Written as DNA, the CDR3 is TGTGCCAGCAGGCGGGGGTCCCGGGGCAATGAGCAGTTCTTC. This chain joins TRBV28 and TRBJ2-1; 7 nucleotides line up with TRBD2. The germline CDR1 and CDR2 sequences are MDHEN and SYDVKM. This CDR3 is built from 14 residues. V shed 6 bases and J 6 bases; nucleotides not matched to a gene: 8.

This clone was recorded a few times. The rearrangement joins TRBV5-6 to TRBJ2-3; 7 bases are shared with TRBD2. The CDR3 is 16 residues long. Trimming took 4 bases from V and 0 from J; bases not matched to a gene: 8. Germline CDR1 SGHDT, CDR2 YYEEEE. The DNA for the CDR3 is TGTGCCAGCAGCCAAATAGGCGGGAGTAGCACAGATACGCAGTATTTT. This gives the protein CASSQIGGSSTDTQYF.

The V and J genes are TRBV10-2 and TRBJ2-1; D ambiguous. Germline-derived CDR1 and CDR2 are WSHSY and SAAADI. V lost 8 bases and J lost 12, with 17 bases in between. This CDR3 region has 12 residues. The CDR3 loop reads CASLGGVAGQFF. The CDR3 bases are TGCGCCAGCCTCGGCGGTGTGGCTGGGCAGTTCTTC.

This chain uses TRBV29-1 with TRBJ1-2, with D maybe TRBD1 (6 bases). There are 13 residues in the CDR3. Germline-derived CDR1 and CDR2 are SQVTM and ANQGSEA. V lost 6 bases, J lost 2 bases, and 13 bases lay in between. In DNA, the CDR3 is TGCAGCGTCTCACTAGGACAGAACTATGGCTACACCTTC. It specifies CSVSLGQNYGYTF.

The chain joins TRBV4-1 to TRBJ2-7; TRBD2 agrees at 10 bases. After removal of 2 bases from V and 4 bases from J, the junction contained 8 bases not matched to a gene. This CDR3 is built from 16 residues. From germline, CDR1 is MGHRA and CDR2 YSYEKL. The CDR3 loop is CASSQIPGLATYEQYF. The CDR3 region has the DNA TGCGCCAGCAGCCAAATTCCGGGACTAGCGACGTACGAGCAGTACTTC.

This chain joins TRBV15 and TRBJ2-7; 9 nucleotides line up with TRBD2. There are 15 residues in the CDR3. CDR1 is LNHNV, CDR2 YYDKDF, per germline (reference sequence). V lost 6 bases and J lost 5; bases outside the gene matches: 11. The CDR3 region has the DNA TGTGCCACCAGAGAAGGGCTAGCGGGATCCCACGAGCAGTACTTC. Its protein product is CATREGLAGSHEQYF.

This clone has more than one count but fewer than ten. The CDR3 loop reads CASSQGLAGGYEQYF. The CDR3, as DNA: TGCGCCAGCAGCCAAGGCCTAGCGGGAGGGTACGAGCAGTACTTC. The chain employs TRBV4-1 and TRBJ2-7; 12 nucleotides agree with TRBD2. CDR1 and CDR2 (germline): MGHRA, YSYEKL. The CDR3 is 15 residues long. Trimming at V came to 1 base and at J to 4 bases, leaving 2 bases not matched to a gene.

The chain employs TRBV6-1 and TRBJ2-7; 7 bases fit TRBD1. V lost 8 bases, J lost 3 bases, and 7 bases stayed unmatched. From germline, CDR1 is MNHNS and CDR2 SASEGT. CDR3 length: 13 residues. The DNA of the CDR3 is TGTGCCAGCGGAGGACAGGCGCACTACGAGCAGTACTTC. It yields the protein CASGGQAHYEQYF.

This rearrangement joins TRBV11-2 to TRBJ2-5; D is ambiguous. The CDR3 has 15 amino acids. The ends were cut back, 4 bases at V and 0 bases at J, with 12 bases in the middle. Germline lookup yields CDR1 SGHAT and CDR2 FQNNGV. The CDR3 DNA follows: TGTGCCAGCAGCTCTAGACGGATCTACCAAGAGACCCAGTACTTC. Residues: CASSSRRIYQETQYF.

The CDR3 DNA is TGTGCCAGTACCGCACTCAACACCGGGGAGCTGTTTTTT. This codes for CASTALNTGELFF. The chain carries TRBV19 and TRBJ2-2; D gene unclear. Germline loops: CDR1 LNHDA, CDR2 SQIVND (reference sequence). V lost 7 bases and J lost 2, with 8 bases in between. The CDR3 runs 13 residues.

V gene TRBV28 combines with J gene TRBJ2-7, with 12 bases fitting TRBD2. The CDR3 spans 14 residues. Losses at the gene ends were 6 bases for V and 9 bases for J; bases not matched to a gene: 9. Looked up from germline, CDR1 is MDHEN and CDR2 is SYDVKM. CDR3 sequence (DNA): TGTGCCAGCAGACGTACTAGCGGGAGGTTCGGGCAGTACTTC. Protein: CASRRTSGRFGQYF.

J is TRBJ1-1 and V is TRBV9, with D possibly matching TRBD1 (5 bases). This CDR3 is built from 16 residues. V lost 0 bases to trimming and J lost 4 bases, with 16 bases between them. CDR1 is SGDLS, CDR2 YYNGEE, per germline. The DNA of the CDR3 is TGTGCCAGCAGCGTAGGGGGCCAGGGACTGGGCACTGAAGCTTTCTTT. It is translated as CASSVGGQGLGTEAFF. Based on the CDR3 plus reference TRBV9 and TRBJ1-1, the full variable domain is DSGVTQTPKHLITATGQRVTLRCSPRSGDLSVYWYQQSLDQGLQFLIQYYNGEERAKGNILERFSAQQFPDLHSELNLSSLELGDSALYFCASSVGGQGLGTEAFFGQGTRLTVV.

The J gene is TRBJ1-5, the V gene TRBV6-1; D is possibly TRBD1 (5 bases). The CDR3 consists of 14 residues. Trimming removed 1 base from V and 6 bases from J, with 10 bases in between. Germline loops: CDR1 MNHNS, CDR2 SASEGT. The CDR3, as DNA: TGTGCCAGCAGTGAAGGGGGGGGAAGTCAGCCCCAGCATTTT. It codes for CASSEGGGSQPQHF.

The chain uses TRBV28 and TRBJ1-5; D remains ambiguous. The length of the CDR3 is 17 residues. Trimming cost V 5 bases and J 2 bases, with 19 bases left between them. Germline-derived CDR1 and CDR2 are MDHEN and SYDVKM. In DNA, the CDR3 is TGTGCCAGCAGTGCCGAGGGTAGGGAATCAGGCAATCAGCCCCAGCATTTT. The encoded protein is CASSAEGRESGNQPQHF.